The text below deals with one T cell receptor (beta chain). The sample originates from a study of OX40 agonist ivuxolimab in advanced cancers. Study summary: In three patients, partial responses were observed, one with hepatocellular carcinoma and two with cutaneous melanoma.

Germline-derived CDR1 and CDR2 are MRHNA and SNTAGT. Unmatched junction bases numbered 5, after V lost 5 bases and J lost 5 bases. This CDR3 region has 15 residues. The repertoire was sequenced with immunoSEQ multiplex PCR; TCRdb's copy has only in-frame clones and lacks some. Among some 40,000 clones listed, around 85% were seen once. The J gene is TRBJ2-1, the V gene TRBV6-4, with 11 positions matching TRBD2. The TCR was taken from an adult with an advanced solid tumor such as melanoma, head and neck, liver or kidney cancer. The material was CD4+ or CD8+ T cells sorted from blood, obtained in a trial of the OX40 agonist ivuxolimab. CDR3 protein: CASSPGLAANNEQFF. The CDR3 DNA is TGTGCCAGCAGTCCGGGACTAGCGGCAAACAATGAGCAGTTCTTC.